The 28 T cell receptor beta chains below were found in one sample sequenced in a study of Ad26.COV2.S vaccination and SARS-CoV-2 variants. Sequencing used immunoSEQ multiplex PCR; TCRdb keeps in-frame clones, though not all of them. Among about 480,000 clones, around nine tenths were seen once, and the ten largest hold roughly 12%. Treatment reported: roughly 20 received Ad26.COV2.S at low or high dose, single or two shots; 5 received placebo; per-sample allocation not given. Collection of samples fell on day 63 after the first vaccine or placebo injection. The specimen was peripheral blood, collected in a trial of Ad26.COV2.S vaccine versus placebo. These receptor sequences come from a person aged 18-65 years who received the Ad26.COV2.S COVID-19 vaccine or a placebo.

This sequence joins TRBV18 and TRBJ2-7; D possibly corresponds to TRBD2 (6 bases). In germline, CDR1 is KGHSH, CDR2 LQKENI. Trimming pared 1 base from V and 4 bases from J, leaving 11 bases between. The CDR3 contains 14 residues. In nucleotides, the CDR3 is TGTGCCAGCTCACCACTCGTGCGGGATTACGAGCAGTACTTC. This gives the protein CASSPLVRDYEQYF.

This rearrangement joins TRBV7-2 to TRBJ2-1; 9 positions agree with TRBD2. The trim removed 1 base at V and 7 bases at J, leaving 8 bases unmatched. This CDR3 is built from 16 residues. Germline CDR1 SGHTA, CDR2 FQGNSA. As DNA, the CDR3 is TGTGCCAGCAGCTTAGTAGGGCGGGAGGGCCGAAATGAGCAGTTCTTC. It encodes CASSLVGREGRNEQFF.

V and J are TRBV3-1 (or the pseudogene TRBV3-2) and TRBJ2-1, with 12 bases aligning to TRBD2. The V gene's germline CDR1 is LGHDT and CDR2 YNNKEL (reference sequence). The CDR3 covers 16 residues. The J segment lost 7 bases and the V segment lost 4 bases, leaving 8 bases of the junction unmatched. DNA for the CDR3: TGTGCCAGCAGCCGCCGATCCGGGACTAGCGGGAATGAGCAGTTCTTC. This gives the protein CASSRRSGTSGNEQFF.

The chain combines TRBV5-1 with TRBJ1-2, with TRBD1 as a possible D gene (5 bases). Germline CDR1 reads SGHRS; CDR2 reads YFSETQ. This CDR3 is 13 amino acids long. Trimming took 6 bases from V and 4 from J, leaving 13 bases between them. CDR3 sequence: CASTPRGGYGYTF. The CDR3 DNA is TGCGCCAGCACCCCGAGGGGAGGCTATGGCTACACCTTC.

This rearrangement joins TRBV12-3 or TRBV12-4 to TRBJ1-1; 7 nucleotides agree with TRBD1. This CDR3 is 13 amino acids long. V shed 4 bases, J shed 11 bases, and the junction held 10 bases outside the gene matches. The chain's CDR3 is CASSSPTGAAAFF. The CDR3 DNA is TGTGCCAGCAGTTCCCCCACAGGGGCTGCGGCTTTCTTT.

The chain has TRBV5-1 and TRBJ1-4, with D uncertain. The germline V and J ends were trimmed by 2 bases and 5 bases, with 10 bases remaining between them. The CDR3 runs 14 residues. CDR1 and CDR2 (germline): SGHRS, YFSETQ. CDR3 DNA sequence: TGCGCCAGCAGCTTCGGGCAGTACAATGAAAAACTGTTTTTT. Its protein product is CASSFGQYNEKLFF.

This clone was observed a single time. The chain has TRBV3-1 (or the pseudogene TRBV3-2) and TRBJ2-3, with D perhaps matching TRBD1 (6 bases). Germline V gives CDR1 LGHDT, CDR2 YNNKEL (reference sequence). Trimming removed 3 bases from V and 11 bases from J, with 24 bases in between. The CDR3 contains 16 residues. Here the CDR3 DNA reads TGTGCCAGCAGCCAGCTCCTTTCGGGACACAGGATAAGGCAGTATTTT. This gives the protein CASSQLLSGHRIRQYF.

The CDR3 protein is CASSSRDGQETQYF. The CDR3 bases are TGCGCCAGCAGCTCCCGGGACGGGCAAGAGACCCAGTACTTC. The V and J genes are TRBV5-1 and TRBJ2-5; D is perhaps TRBD1 or TRBD2 (5 bases each). This CDR3 has 14 amino acids. Germline V CDR1 and CDR2: SGHRS, YFSETQ. The germline V and J ends were trimmed by 3 bases and 2 bases, with 11 bases remaining between them.

The chain combines TRBV5-6 with TRBJ2-5, with TRBD2 matching over 9 bases. V trimming: 0 bases; J trimming: 6 bases; junction bases outside the gene matches: 12. Germline values: CDR1 SGHDT, CDR2 YYEEEE. The CDR3 contains 17 residues. The CDR3 loop reads CASSLVASGNTKQTQYF. The CDR3 nucleotides read TGTGCCAGCAGCTTGGTGGCTAGCGGGAATACCAAACAGACCCAGTACTTC.

This chain joins TRBV28 and TRBJ2-7; D is unclear. The germline CDR1 and CDR2 sequences are MDHEN and SYDVKM. V lost 2 bases, J lost 7 bases, and 15 bases lay in between. This CDR3 is built from 14 residues. CDR3 sequence reads: CASSLGPRCGEQYF. The CDR3 bases are TGTGCCAGCAGTTTAGGACCCCGCTGTGGAGAGCAGTACTTC.

This clone was found once. The V and J genes are TRBV12-3 or TRBV12-4 and TRBJ2-1; tentatively, D is TRBD2 (5 bases). This CDR3 comprises 13 residues. Deletions cut 5 bases from V and 8 bases from J, with 13 bases between. The chain's CDR3 is CASSRDRTYEQFF. CDR3 coding DNA: TGTGCCAGCAGTCGGGATAGGACCTATGAGCAGTTCTTC.

The chain combines TRBV28 with TRBJ2-4; D is unresolved. Germline V gene lookup returns CDR1 MDHEN and CDR2 SYDVKM. The CDR3 is made up of 14 amino acids. Trimming took off 7 bases at V and 0 bases at J, with 10 bases between the two ends. CDR3 sequence: CASNTLLAKNIQYF. The CDR3 DNA reads TGTGCCAGCAACACCCTACTAGCCAAAAACATTCAGTACTTC.

The V and J genes are TRBV6-4 and TRBJ2-1; no firm D call. The V end was cut by 6 bases, the J end by 6 bases, with 6 bases between. Germline V gives CDR1 MRHNA, CDR2 SNTAGT. The CDR3 is 11 amino acids. The CDR3, as DNA: TGTGCCAGCAGGATGGGCAATGAGCAGTTCTTC. Protein: CASRMGNEQFF.

In DNA, the CDR3 is TGTGCCAGCAGAGACCAGGGGGTCGAGCAGTACTTC. Amino acids: CASRDQGVEQYF. V gene TRBV6-5 combines with J gene TRBJ2-7; 7 bases fit TRBD1. This CDR3 region has 12 residues. V shed 6 bases, J shed 6 bases, and the junction held 5 bases outside the gene matches. The V gene's germline CDR1 is MNHEY and CDR2 SVGAGI.

This chain uses TRBV28 with TRBJ2-3, with a possible D match to TRBD1 (5 bases). The CDR3 loop spans 14 amino acids. Trimming pared 2 bases from V and 6 bases from J, leaving 12 bases between. Germline-derived CDR1 and CDR2 are MDHEN and SYDVKM. CDR3 amino acids: CASSLGRGRDTQYF. The CDR3, as DNA: TGTGCCAGCAGTTTAGGAAGGGGAAGGGATACGCAGTATTTT.

V is TRBV9 and J is TRBJ2-1, with 8 bases matching TRBD2. CDR1 and CDR2 (germline): SGDLS, YYNGEE. The V and J ends lost 0 bases and 9 bases, in that order; junction bases with no gene match: 5. This CDR3 spans 14 amino acids. The chain's CDR3 is CASSVEGTRSEQFF. The CDR3 nucleotides are TGTGCCAGCAGCGTAGAAGGGACTAGAAGTGAGCAGTTCTTC.

The V and J genes are TRBV3-1 (or the pseudogene TRBV3-2) and TRBJ1-2; D remains unclear. The CDR3 runs 13 residues. V was clipped by 4 bases and J by 8 bases, with 14 bases between them. Germline CDR1 LGHDT, CDR2 YNNKEL (reference sequence). The CDR3 DNA follows: TGTGCCAGCAGCCCCAACTCCTGGAAGGGCTACACCTTC. Its protein product is CASSPNSWKGYTF.

The gene calls are TRBV29-1 and TRBJ1-1; TRBD1 is a possible D gene (5 bases). Germline V gives CDR1 SQVTM, CDR2 ANQGSEA. V gave up 6 bases and J gave up 4 bases, with 15 bases separating them. The CDR3 has 13 amino acids. The CDR3 protein is CSVAGLLGTEAFF. Written as DNA, the CDR3 is TGCAGCGTCGCGGGACTGTTGGGCACTGAAGCTTTCTTT.

This clone was observed a few times. The rearrangement uses TRBV7-8 and TRBJ2-3; D is perhaps TRBD1 or TRBD2 (5 bases each). The CDR3 totals 15 residues. Germline CDR1 SGHVS, CDR2 FQNEAQ. Trimming left V 5 bases short and J 0 bases short, with 12 bases between. The CDR3 DNA reads TGTGCCAGCAGCCGGGACGGATTAAGCACAGATACGCAGTATTTT. It encodes CASSRDGLSTDTQYF. The whole variable domain, remainder taken from reference TRBV7-8 and TRBJ2-3, is GAGVSQSPRYKVAKRGQDVALRCDPISGHVSLFWYQQALGQGPEFLTYFQNEAQLDKSGLPSDRFFAERPEGSVSTLKIQRTQQEDSAVYLCASSRDGLSTDTQYFGPGTRLTVL.

This clone was seen a single time. The chain carries TRBV9 and TRBJ2-2; D is unclear. Germline CDR1 SGDLS, CDR2 YYNGEE. The CDR3 runs 14 residues. The germline V and J ends were trimmed by 6 bases and 2 bases, with 11 bases remaining between them. CDR3 nucleotide sequence: TGTGCCAGCACCCAGAAGATTAACACCGGGGAGCTGTTTTTT. This codes for CASTQKINTGELFF.

This clone was counted a few times. The chain carries TRBV6-5 and TRBJ2-7; 9 nucleotides line up with TRBD1. The ends lost 7 bases at V and 5 bases at J; junction bases unmatched: 9. The CDR3 covers 14 residues. Germline-derived CDR1 and CDR2 are MNHEY and SVGAGI. The CDR3 sequence is CASTTGDRAHEQYF. DNA for the CDR3: TGTGCCAGCACCACGGGGGACAGGGCCCACGAGCAGTACTTC.

In regard to this clone: Other DNA sequences within the sample encode an identical CDR3. The rearrangement uses TRBV28 and TRBJ1-5; D unclear. Germline V CDR1 and CDR2: MDHEN, SYDVKM. Trimming removed 3 bases from V and 3 bases from J, with 0 bases in between. CDR3 length equals 11 residues. DNA of the CDR3: TGTGCCAGCAGTTTCAATCAGCCCCAGCATTTT. It yields the protein CASSFNQPQHF.

J is TRBJ1-6 and V is TRBV19; D is ambiguous. From germline, CDR1 is LNHDA and CDR2 SQIVND (reference sequence). V lost 10 bases, J lost 8 bases, and 27 bases lay in between. This CDR3 has 17 amino acids. Written as DNA, the CDR3 is TGTGCCACCGCCCCTAGGGTTCGGAGAGAGGATGATTCACCCCTCCACTTT. Its protein product is CATAPRVRREDDSPLHF.

The V and J genes are TRBV28 and TRBJ1-5; 8 bases match TRBD1. V was pared by 7 bases and J by 5 bases, with 4 bases of the junction left unmatched. This CDR3 is built from 13 residues. CDR1 and CDR2 (germline): MDHEN, SYDVKM. The CDR3 nucleotides read TGTGCCAGCAAGCAGGGGGCATATCAGCCCCAGCATTTT. As protein: CASKQGAYQPQHF. The complete variable domain, with remaining parts taken from reference TRBV28 and TRBJ1-5, reads DVKVTQSSRYLVKRTGEKVFLECVQDMDHENMFWYRQDPGLGLRLIYFSYDVKMKEKGDIPEGYSVSREKKERFSLILESASTNQTSMYLCASKQGAYQPQHFGDGTRLSIL.

The CDR3 region has the DNA TGTGCCAGCTCACCGAACCAGGCGGACCTTAATTCACCCCTCCACTTT. Its protein is CASSPNQADLNSPLHF. The V and J genes are TRBV18 and TRBJ1-6; no reliable D call. The V end was cut by 3 bases, the J end by 6 bases, with 15 bases between. Germline V lookup: CDR1 KGHSH, CDR2 LQKENI. There are 16 residues in the CDR3.

The chain is built from TRBV7-9 and TRBJ1-5; D perhaps matches TRBD1 (6 bases). The CDR3 extends over 13 amino acids. Trimming left V 4 bases short and J 5 bases short, with 9 bases between. CDR1 and CDR2 from the germline V gene are SEHNR and FQNEAQ (reference sequence). The CDR3 bases are TGTGCCAGCAGCTCACAGGGCGATCAGCCCCAGCATTTT. Its translation: CASSSQGDQPQHF.

This clone was detected only once. The genes are TRBV15 and TRBJ1-3; 7 positions agree with TRBD1. This CDR3 contains 16 residues. V gave up 0 bases and J gave up 1 base; unmatched junction bases: 3. Germline CDR1 reads LNHNV; CDR2 reads YYDKDF (reference sequence). The CDR3 sequence is CATSREVRGSGNTIYF. The CDR3 DNA reads as TGTGCCACCAGCAGAGAGGTCAGGGGGTCTGGAAACACCATATATTTT. Based on the CDR3 plus reference TRBV15 and TRBJ1-3, the full variable domain is DAMVIQNPRYQVTQFGKPVTLSCSQTLNHNVMYWYQQKSSQAPKLLFHYYDKDFNNEADTPDNFQSRRPNTSFCFLDIRSPGLGDTAMYLCATSREVRGSGNTIYFGEGSWLTVV.

The gene calls are TRBV27 and TRBJ2-7; the D is unclear. This CDR3 spans 13 amino acids. Germline loops: CDR1 MNHEY, CDR2 SMNVEV (reference sequence). Between the trimmed V and J ends, which lost 3 bases and 6 bases, there was a span of 12 bases. The CDR3: CASSLGSNLEQYF. In DNA, the CDR3 is TGTGCCAGCAGTTTGGGGTCTAACCTCGAGCAGTACTTC.